This T cell receptor beta chain was sequenced in a study of shared clonotypes between healthy human individuals. CD45RO-negative CD8 cells positively selected for CCR7 made up the naive population, which excluded terminally differentiated effector memory CD45RA+ cells. Among the donors, all were Caucasian adults who lived in Nashville, Tennessee. This CDR3 has 16 residues. With 1 base clipped from V and 5 bases from J, the junction kept 9 bases outside the gene matches. In germline, CDR1 is MDHEN, CDR2 SYDVKM. Clones were read by immunoSEQ multiplex PCR, and TCRdb kept only the in-frame ones, dropping some. Of about 2 million clones listed, roughly 95% are singletons.

This TCR was recovered from a man between 18 and 29 years old in good health. Sequencing used naive CD8+ T cells sorted from blood. The chain uses TRBV28 and TRBJ1-2, with 8 bases aligning to TRBD1. CDR3 in DNA: TGTGCCAGCAGTTTATATGGGGGACAGGCTTTGTATGGCTACACCTTC. This gives the protein CASSLYGGQALYGYTF.